The rows below give T cell receptor beta chains drawn from one sample of a study of T cells in Graves' hyperthyroidism and ophthalmopathy. TCRdb passed the multiplex PCR reads through MiXCR, listing each CDR3 protein once. Here the sample spans a few hundred thousand distinct CDR3 sequences, about a sixth being singletons. The sequenced sample was blood. The receptors originated from a woman under 40 with Graves' hyperthyroidism. CDR3s include the opening cysteine and the closing phenylalanine or tryptophan. A D gene is named only where the DNA matches it firmly. Clone sizes are given selectively: once, few, many, or a class where the clone is expanded.

V: TRBV10-3
J: TRBJ1-5
D: .
size: many
CDR3: CATRKSDDDNQPQHF
DNA: TGTGCCACCCGAAAGAGCGATGATGACAATCAGCCCCAGCATTTT

V: TRBV7-9
J: TRBJ1-2
D: .
size: .
CDR3: CASSLSGEVDYGYTF
DNA: TGTGCCAGCAGCTTATCCGGGGAAGTCGACTATGGCTACACCTTC

V: TRBV6-1
J: TRBJ1-5
D: TRBD1
size: many
CDR3: CASSEGWDRRDQPQHF
DNA: TGTGCCAGCAGTGAAGGATGGGACAGGCGAGATCAGCCCCAGCATTTT

V: TRBV9
J: TRBJ2-3
D: .
size: few
CDR3: CASSTLAFASTDTQYF
DNA: TGTGCCAGCAGCACCCTAGCCTTTGCTAGCACAGATACGCAGTATTTT

V: TRBV11-1
J: TRBJ2-3
D: TRBD2
size: many
CDR3: CASSFSSGRDTQYF
DNA: TGTGCCAGCAGCTTTAGTAGCGGGAGAGATACGCAGTATTTT

V: TRBV12-3/TRBV12-4
J: TRBJ2-1
D: TRBD1
size: .
CDR3: CASSRSKLGQGTYNEQFF
DNA: TGTGCCAGCAGTCGATCGAAACTGGGACAGGGGACCTACAATGAGCAGTTCTTC

V: TRBV15
J: TRBJ2-6
D: .
size: .
CDR3: CATSRDRFGQLSHSGANVLTF
DNA: TGTGCCACCAGCAGAGATCGTTTCGGACAGCTCTCCCACTCTGGGGCCAACGTCCTGACTTTC

V: TRBV6-5
J: TRBJ1-4
D: .
size: few
CDR3: CASSYSSGSNEKLFF
DNA: TGTGCCAGCAGTTACTCTTCAGGGTCTAATGAAAAACTGTTTTTT

V: TRBV6-1
J: TRBJ2-7
D: TRBD1
size: many
CDR3: CASTRGDRGLYEQYF
DNA: TGTGCCAGCACCCGAGGGGACAGGGGACTATACGAGCAGTACTTC

V: TRBV11-2
J: TRBJ2-5
D: .
size: many
CDR3: CASSSKNPNQYF
DNA: TGTGCCAGCAGCTCCAAGAACCCGAACCAGTACTTC

V: TRBV10-3
J: TRBJ2-3
D: .
size: few
CDR3: CAISPGDLTDTQYF
DNA: TGTGCCATCAGTCCAGGCGACTTAACAGATACGCAGTATTTT

V: TRBV30
J: TRBJ2-1
D: .
size: many
CDR3: CASQGYNEQFF
DNA: TGTGCCTCACAGGGATACAATGAGCAGTTCTTC